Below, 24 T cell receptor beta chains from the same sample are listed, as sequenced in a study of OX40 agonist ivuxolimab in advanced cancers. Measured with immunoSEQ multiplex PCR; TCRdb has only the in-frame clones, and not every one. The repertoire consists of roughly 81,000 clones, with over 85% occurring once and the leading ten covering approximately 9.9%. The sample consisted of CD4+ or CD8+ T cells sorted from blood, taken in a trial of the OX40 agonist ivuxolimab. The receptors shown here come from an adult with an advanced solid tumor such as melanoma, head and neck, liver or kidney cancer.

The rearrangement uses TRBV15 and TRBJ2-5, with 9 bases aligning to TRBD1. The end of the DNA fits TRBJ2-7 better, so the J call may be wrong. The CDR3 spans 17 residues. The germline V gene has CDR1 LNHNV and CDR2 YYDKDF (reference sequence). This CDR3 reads CATSRDLLGQGSYEQYF. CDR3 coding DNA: TGTGCCACCAGCAGAGATTTACTGGGACAGGGCTCCTACGAGCAGTACTTC.

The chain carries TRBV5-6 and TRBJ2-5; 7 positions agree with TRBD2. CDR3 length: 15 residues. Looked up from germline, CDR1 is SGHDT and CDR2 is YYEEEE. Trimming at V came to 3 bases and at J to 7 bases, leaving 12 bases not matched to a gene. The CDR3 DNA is TGTGCCAGCAGCTCGGGTAGCGGAGGGGAGGGGACCCAGTACTTC. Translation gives CASSSGSGGEGTQYF.

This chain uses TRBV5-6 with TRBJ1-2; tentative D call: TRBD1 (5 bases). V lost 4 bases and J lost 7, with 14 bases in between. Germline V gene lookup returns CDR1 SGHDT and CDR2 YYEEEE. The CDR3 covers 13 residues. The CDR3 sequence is CASSGADRGGYTF. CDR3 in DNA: TGTGCCAGCAGCGGGGCAGACCGGGGTGGCTACACCTTC.

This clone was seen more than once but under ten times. Here the CDR3 DNA reads TGTGCCAGTAGTATAGGATCCAGTCCCTACGAGCAGTACTTC. Translating it yields CASSIGSSPYEQYF. The chain recombines TRBV19 with TRBJ2-7; no definite D call. The ends were cut back, 1 base at V and 2 bases at J, with 9 bases in the middle. The CDR3 contains 14 residues. Per germline, CDR1 LNHDA and CDR2 SQIVND (reference sequence).

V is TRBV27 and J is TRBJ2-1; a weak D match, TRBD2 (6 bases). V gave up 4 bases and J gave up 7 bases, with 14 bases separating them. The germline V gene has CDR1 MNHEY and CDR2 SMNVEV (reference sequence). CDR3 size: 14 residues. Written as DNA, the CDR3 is TGTGCCAGCAGTTCCGGGGGAGTGGGGAATGAGCAGTTCTTC. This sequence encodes CASSSGGVGNEQFF.

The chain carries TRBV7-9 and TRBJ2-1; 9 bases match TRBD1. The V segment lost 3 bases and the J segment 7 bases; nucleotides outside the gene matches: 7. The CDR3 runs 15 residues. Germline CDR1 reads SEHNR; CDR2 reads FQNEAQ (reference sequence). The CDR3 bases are TGTGCCAGCAGCTTGGGACAGGGTTCTTTTAATGAGCAGTTCTTC. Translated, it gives CASSLGQGSFNEQFF.

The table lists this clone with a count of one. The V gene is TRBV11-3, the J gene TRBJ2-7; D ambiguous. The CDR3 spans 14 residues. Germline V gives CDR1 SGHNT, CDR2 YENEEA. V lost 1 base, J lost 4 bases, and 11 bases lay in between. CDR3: CASSLVADLYEQYF. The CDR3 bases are TGTGCCAGCAGCTTAGTGGCGGACCTATACGAGCAGTACTTC. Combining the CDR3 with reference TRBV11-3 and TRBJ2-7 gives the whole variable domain EAGVVQSPRYKIIEKKQPVAFWCNPISGHNTLYWYLQNLGQGPELLIRYENEEAVDDSQLPKDRFSAERLKGVDSTLKIQPAELGDSAVYLCASSLVADLYEQYFGPGTRLTVT.

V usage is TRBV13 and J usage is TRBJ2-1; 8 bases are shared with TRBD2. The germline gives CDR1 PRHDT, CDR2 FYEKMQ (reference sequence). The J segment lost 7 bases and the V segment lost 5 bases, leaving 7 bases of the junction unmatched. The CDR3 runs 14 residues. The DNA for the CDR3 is TGTGCCAGCAGCGGACCCGGGACTAGAAATGAGCAGTTCTTC. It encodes CASSGPGTRNEQFF.

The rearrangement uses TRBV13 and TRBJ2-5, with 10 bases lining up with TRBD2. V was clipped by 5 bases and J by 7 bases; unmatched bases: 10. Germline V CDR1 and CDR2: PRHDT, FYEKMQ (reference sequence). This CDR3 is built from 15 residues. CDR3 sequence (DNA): TGTGCCAGCAGCACCAGCGGGGGGGTCCTGGCGACCCAGTACTTC. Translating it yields CASSTSGGVLATQYF.

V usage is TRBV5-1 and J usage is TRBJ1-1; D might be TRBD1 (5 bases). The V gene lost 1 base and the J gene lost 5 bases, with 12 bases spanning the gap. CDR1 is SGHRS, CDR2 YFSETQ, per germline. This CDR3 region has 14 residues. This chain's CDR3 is CASSLSGGGTEAFF. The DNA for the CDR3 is TGCGCCAGCAGCTTGTCGGGGGGAGGGACTGAAGCTTTCTTT. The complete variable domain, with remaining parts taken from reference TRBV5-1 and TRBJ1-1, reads KAGVTQTPRYLIKTRGQQVTLSCSPISGHRSVSWYQQTPGQGLQFLFEYFSETQRNKGNFPGRFSGRQFSNSRSEMNVSTLELGDSALYLCASSLSGGGTEAFFGQGTRLTVV.

CDR3 DNA sequence: TGTGCCAGCAGCCCAGGTGGTAGCGGCCACCCCATCGGTAGCACAGATACGCAGTATTTT. Amino acid sequence: CASSPGGSGHPIGSTDTQYF. V usage is TRBV7-6 and J usage is TRBJ2-3, with D maybe TRBD2 (6 bases). The germline V gene has CDR1 SGHVS and CDR2 FNYEAQ. Trimming shortened V by 5 bases and J by 0 bases, and 27 bases separated the two germline ends. This CDR3 region has 20 residues. Filled out from reference TRBV7-6 and TRBJ2-3, the complete variable domain reads GAGVSQSPRYKVTKRGQDVALRCDPISGHVSLYWYRQALGQGPEFLTYFNYEAQQDKSGLPNDRFSAERPEGSISTLTIQRTEQRDSAMYRCASSPGGSGHPIGSTDTQYFGPGTRLTVL.

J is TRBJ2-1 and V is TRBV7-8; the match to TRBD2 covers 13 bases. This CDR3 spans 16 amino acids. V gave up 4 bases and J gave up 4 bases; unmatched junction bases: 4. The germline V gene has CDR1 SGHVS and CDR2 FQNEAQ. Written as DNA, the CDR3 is TGTGCCAGCAGCTACACTAGCGGGAGGGGGTACAATGAGCAGTTCTTC. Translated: CASSYTSGRGYNEQFF.

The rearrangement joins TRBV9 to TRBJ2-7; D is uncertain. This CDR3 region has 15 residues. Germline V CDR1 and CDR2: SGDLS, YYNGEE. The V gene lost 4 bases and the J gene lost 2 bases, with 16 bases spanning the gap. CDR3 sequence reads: CASSRTSGGTYEQYF. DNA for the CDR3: TGTGCCAGCAGCCGAACGTCGGGCGGAACCTACGAGCAGTACTTC.

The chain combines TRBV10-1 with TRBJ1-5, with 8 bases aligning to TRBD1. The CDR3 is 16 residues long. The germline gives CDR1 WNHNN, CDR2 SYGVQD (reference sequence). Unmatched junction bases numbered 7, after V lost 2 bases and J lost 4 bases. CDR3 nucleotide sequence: TGCGCCAGCAGTGAGATCAGAGACAGGGGTAATCAGCCCCAGCATTTT. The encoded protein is CASSEIRDRGNQPQHF.

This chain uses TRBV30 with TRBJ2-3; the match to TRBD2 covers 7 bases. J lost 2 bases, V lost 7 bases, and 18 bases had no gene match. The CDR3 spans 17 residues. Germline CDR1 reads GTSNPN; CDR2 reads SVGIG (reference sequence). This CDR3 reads CAFLWGGSAILTDTQYF. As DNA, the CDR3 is TGTGCCTTCCTCTGGGGGGGTAGCGCCATCCTCACAGATACGCAGTATTTT.

CDR3 amino acids: CASSQLTESYEQYF. CDR3 sequence (DNA): TGCGCCAGCAGCCAACTGACAGAGAGCTACGAGCAGTACTTC. The chain is built from TRBV4-3 and TRBJ2-7, with D perhaps TRBD1 (5 bases). The CDR3 covers 14 residues. V lost 2 bases, J lost 3 bases, and 11 bases lay in between. Per the germline V gene, CDR1 is LGHNA and CDR2 is YSLEER.

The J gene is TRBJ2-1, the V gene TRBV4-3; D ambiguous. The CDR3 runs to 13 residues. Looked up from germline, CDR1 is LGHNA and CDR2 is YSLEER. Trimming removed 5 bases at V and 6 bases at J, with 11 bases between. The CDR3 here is CASSSYIGNEQFF. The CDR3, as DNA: TGCGCCAGCAGCTCCTACATCGGCAATGAGCAGTTCTTC.

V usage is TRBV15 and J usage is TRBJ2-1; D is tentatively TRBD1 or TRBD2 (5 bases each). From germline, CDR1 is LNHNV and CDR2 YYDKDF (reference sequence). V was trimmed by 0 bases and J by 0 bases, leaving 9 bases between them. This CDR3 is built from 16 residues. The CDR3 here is CATSRDSGSSYNEQFF. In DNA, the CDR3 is TGTGCCACCAGCAGAGATTCAGGGAGCTCCTACAATGAGCAGTTCTTC.

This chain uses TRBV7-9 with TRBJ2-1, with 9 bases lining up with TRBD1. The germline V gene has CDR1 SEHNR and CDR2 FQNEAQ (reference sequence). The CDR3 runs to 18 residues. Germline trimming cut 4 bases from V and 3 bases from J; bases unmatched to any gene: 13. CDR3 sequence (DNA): TGTGCCAGCAGCTCCGAGGGGACAGGGAGGACGGTCTACAATGAGCAGTTCTTC. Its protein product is CASSSEGTGRTVYNEQFF.

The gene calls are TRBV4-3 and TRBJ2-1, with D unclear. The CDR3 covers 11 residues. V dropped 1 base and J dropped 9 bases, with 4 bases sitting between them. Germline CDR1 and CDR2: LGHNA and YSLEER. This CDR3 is CASSQGREQFF. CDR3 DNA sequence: TGCGCCAGCAGCCAAGGACGTGAGCAGTTCTTC.

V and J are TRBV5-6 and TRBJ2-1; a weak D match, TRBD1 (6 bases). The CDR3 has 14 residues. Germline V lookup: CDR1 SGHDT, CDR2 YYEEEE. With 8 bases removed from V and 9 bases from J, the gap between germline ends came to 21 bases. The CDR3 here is CASKQGLLLSEQFF. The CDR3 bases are TGTGCCAGTAAGCAGGGGCTCTTGTTGAGTGAGCAGTTCTTC. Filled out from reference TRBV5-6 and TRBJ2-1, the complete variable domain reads DAGVTQSPTHLIKTRGQQVTLRCSPKSGHDTVSWYQQALGQGPQFIFQYYEEEERQRGNFPDRFSGHQFPNYSSELNVNALLLGDSALYLCASKQGLLLSEQFFGPGTRLTVL.

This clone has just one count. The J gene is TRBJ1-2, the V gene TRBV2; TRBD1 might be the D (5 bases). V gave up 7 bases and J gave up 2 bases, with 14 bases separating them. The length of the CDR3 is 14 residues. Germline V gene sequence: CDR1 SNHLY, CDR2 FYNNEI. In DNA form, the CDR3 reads TGTGCCAGCATGGGCGGGGGGGAAAACTATGGCTACACCTTC. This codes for CASMGGGENYGYTF.

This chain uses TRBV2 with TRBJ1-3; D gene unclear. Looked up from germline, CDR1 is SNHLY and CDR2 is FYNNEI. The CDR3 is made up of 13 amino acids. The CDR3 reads CGRSVGSGNTIYF. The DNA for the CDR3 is TGTGGCAGAAGTGTCGGCTCTGGAAACACCATATATTTT. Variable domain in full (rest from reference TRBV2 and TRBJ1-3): EPEVTQTPSHQVTQMGQEVILRCVPISNHLYFYWYRQILGQKVEFLVSFYNNEISEKSEIFDDQFSVERPDGSNFTLKIRSTKLEDSAMYFCGRSVGSGNTIYFGEGSWLTVV.

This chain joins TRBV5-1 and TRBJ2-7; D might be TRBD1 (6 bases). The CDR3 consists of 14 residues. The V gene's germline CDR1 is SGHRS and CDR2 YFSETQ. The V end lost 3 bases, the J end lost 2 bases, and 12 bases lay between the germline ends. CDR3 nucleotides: TGCGCCAGCAGCTCAGGGGAAGGAGCCTACGAGCAGTACTTC. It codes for CASSSGEGAYEQYF.